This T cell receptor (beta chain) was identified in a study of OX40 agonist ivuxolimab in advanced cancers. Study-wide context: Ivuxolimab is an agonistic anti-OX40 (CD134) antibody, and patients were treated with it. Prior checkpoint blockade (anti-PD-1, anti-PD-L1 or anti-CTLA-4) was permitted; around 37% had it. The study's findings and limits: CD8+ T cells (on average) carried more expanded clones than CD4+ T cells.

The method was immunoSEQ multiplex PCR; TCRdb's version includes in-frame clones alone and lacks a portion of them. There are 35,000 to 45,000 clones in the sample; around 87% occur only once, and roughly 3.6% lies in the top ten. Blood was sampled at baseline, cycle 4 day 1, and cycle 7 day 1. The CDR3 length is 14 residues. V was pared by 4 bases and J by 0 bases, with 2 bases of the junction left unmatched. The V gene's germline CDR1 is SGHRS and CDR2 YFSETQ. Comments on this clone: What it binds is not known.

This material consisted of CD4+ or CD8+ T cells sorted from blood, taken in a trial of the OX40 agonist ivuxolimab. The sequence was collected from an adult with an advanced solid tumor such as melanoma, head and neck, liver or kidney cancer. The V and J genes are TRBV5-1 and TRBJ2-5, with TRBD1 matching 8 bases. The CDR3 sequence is CASSRDRNQETQYF. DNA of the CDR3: TGCGCCAGCAGCAGGGACAGGAACCAAGAGACCCAGTACTTC.